This record looks at one T cell receptor (beta chain) sequence and its context. Its target is unknown. These data come from a study of radiation and T cells in renal cell carcinoma. Per germline, CDR1 SQVTM and CDR2 ANQGSEA. The CDR3 sequence is 13 residues long. Deletions cut 4 bases from V and 3 bases from J, with 12 bases between. Produced via immunoSEQ multiplex PCR; TCRdb's table is partial and in-frame only. The sample carries approximately 85,000 clones, 80% to 90% recorded once. General study points: Top tumor clonotypes rose in blood 2 weeks post-radiation, then contracted. Pretreatment tumor biopsies were lacking, so baseline clonotypes are unknown.

The time point was: blood 4 weeks post-SBRT, at nephrectomy. Stated treatment: 15 Gy SBRT to primary tumor, nephrectomy 4 weeks later. Nephrectomy followed 15 Gy stereotactic body radiation by 4 weeks. This clonotype was sampled from a woman in her 70s with renal cell carcinoma. Sequencing was performed on blood, taken from a patient whose treatment included radiotherapy and nephrectomy. The V gene is TRBV29-1, the J gene TRBJ2-5; D unclear. DNA of the CDR3: TGCAGCGTTGCATCCCCACCTAAAGAGACCCAGTACTTC. This translates into CSVASPPKETQYF.